This T cell receptor beta chain is from a study of T-cell reconstitution after alpha-beta-depleted transplantation in children (dated by TCRdb to the mid-2010s). Regarding the study in general: Using TCR repertoire profiling, the study quantitatively followed how T-cell immune reconstitution unfolded in children after TCRalphabeta/CD19-depleted allogeneic hematopoietic cell transplantation.

CDR1 and CDR2, per the germline V gene, are MDHEN and SYDVKM. The CDR3 runs 14 residues from the cysteine to the phenylalanine. Solely the CDR3 DNA is kept, with 42 bases framed from the first base. V drops 8 bases and J drops 8 bases, leaving 19 bases in between. A remark on this clonotype: What this receptor recognizes is not known. Nothing much larger sits one base from this clone, and base qualities are not available.

Preparation of the library involved PCR. Instrument on record: Illumina HiSeq 2500. TCR libraries were prepared with molecular barcoding, using unique molecular identifiers to normalize TCRbeta repertoire quantification. Clones were called with MiXCR by TCRdb after fastp trimmed the public reads at Q25, and only in-frame beta chains were retained. For every CDR3 protein sequence, its rows merge into one entry that carries the most common genes and DNA. This sample has about 610,000 distinct CDR3 sequences in its table, and over 9.5% of those were observed once. In total, the top ten clones hold less than 5% of the sample.

The source material was PBMCs from the stem cell graft donor, sampled from the stem cell graft. The receptor was derived from a human donor who donated a stem cell graft to a child with acute myeloid leukemia. Rearrangement joined TRBV28 to TRBJ2-1; the D region may be TRBD1 or TRBD2, each matching 5 bases equally. The CDR3 corresponds to CASWGPALQDEQFF. The nucleotide sequence is TGTGCCAGCTGGGGACCGGCCTTGCAAGATGAGCAGTTCTTC.